The 24 T cell receptor beta chains below all came from one sample that was sequenced in a study of blood T cell repertoires in COVID-19. Here immunoSEQ multiplex PCR was the method, and the copy in TCRdb shows in-frame clones only, minus some. The sample lists hundreds of thousands of clones, about 93% seen once, with more than 0.7% in the top ten. The specimen was peripheral blood. Receptors originate from a man between 60 and 75 years old with COVID-19, enrolled during active disease.

J is TRBJ1-3 and V is TRBV19, with unresolved D. The length of the CDR3 is 15 residues. V was shortened by 9 bases and J by 4 bases, with 19 bases between the two germline ends. CDR1 and CDR2 (germline): LNHDA, SQIVND (reference sequence). The CDR3 nucleotides are TGTGCCAGCCGCCTCCGCGGGGATCCCGGAAACACCATATATTTT. This sequence encodes CASRLRGDPGNTIYF.

The chain is built from TRBV15 and TRBJ1-3; 8 nucleotides match TRBD1. Per germline, CDR1 LNHNV and CDR2 YYDKDF (reference sequence). The CDR3 sequence is 16 residues long. V gave up 4 bases and J gave up 2 bases; unmatched junction bases: 7. The CDR3 nucleotides are TGTGCCACCAGCACCGGACAGGGCTCGGCTGGAAACACCATATATTTT. This codes for CATSTGQGSAGNTIYF.

The rearrangement joins TRBV10-1 to TRBJ2-7, with a possible D match to TRBD1 (6 bases). Looked up from germline, CDR1 is WNHNN and CDR2 is SYGVQD (reference sequence). This CDR3 has 12 amino acids. The V end was cut by 11 bases, the J end by 0 bases, with 11 bases between. The chain's CDR3 is CALRDTSYEQYF. As DNA, the CDR3 is TGCGCCTTACGGGACACCTCCTACGAGCAGTACTTC.

The sample holds one count of this clone. V is TRBV29-1 and J is TRBJ2-7; 7 positions agree with TRBD1. With 4 bases clipped from V and 2 bases from J, the junction kept 11 bases outside the gene matches. This CDR3 is built from 15 residues. Looked up from germline, CDR1 is SQVTM and CDR2 is ANQGSEA. The chain's CDR3 is CSVGTRDRFPYEQYF. DNA of the CDR3: TGCAGCGTTGGTACCCGGGACAGATTTCCCTACGAGCAGTACTTC.

This chain joins TRBV18 and TRBJ2-1; D perhaps matches TRBD1 (6 bases). This CDR3 comprises 13 residues. Germline values: CDR1 KGHSH, CDR2 LQKENI. The V gene lost 2 bases and the J gene lost 9 bases, with 11 bases spanning the gap. CDR3 residues: CASSPEQGGEQFF. The CDR3 region has the DNA TGTGCCAGCTCACCAGAACAGGGCGGTGAGCAGTTCTTC. The full variable domain, in which reference TRBV18 and TRBJ2-1 provide the parts outside the CDR3, is NAGVMQNPRHLVRRRGQEARLRCSPMKGHSHVYWYRQLPEEGLKFMVYLQKENIIDESGMPKERFSAEFPKEGPSILRIQQVVRGDSAAYFCASSPEQGGEQFFGPGTRLTVL.

J is TRBJ2-2 and V is TRBV18; D is possibly TRBD1 (6 bases). The CDR3 is 13 amino acids. Germline V gives CDR1 KGHSH, CDR2 LQKENI. Trimming left V 3 bases short and J 8 bases short, with 10 bases between. The CDR3 sequence is CASSPAGEGELFF. The CDR3 DNA is TGTGCCAGCTCACCCGCAGGGGAAGGGGAGCTGTTTTTT.

The chain carries TRBV3-1 (or the pseudogene TRBV3-2) and TRBJ1-2, with 10 bases identical to TRBD1. This CDR3 is 15 amino acids long. J gave up 7 bases and V 2 bases, and 7 bases lay outside the gene matches. Per germline, CDR1 LGHDT and CDR2 YNNKEL (reference sequence). CDR3 sequence: CASSQPGTGAAGYTF. The CDR3 DNA sequence: TGTGCCAGCAGCCAACCCGGGACAGGGGCGGCTGGCTACACCTTC.

This chain connects TRBV7-8 to TRBJ2-7; D may be TRBD2 (7 bases). The CDR3 extends over 16 amino acids. Germline assignment: CDR1 SGHVS and CDR2 FQNEAQ. The germline V and J ends were trimmed by 5 bases and 0 bases, with 17 bases remaining between them. CDR3 nucleotides: TGTGCCAGCAGCCGAGTAGGGGGAGGGAGCTCCTACGAGCAGTACTTC. Translation gives CASSRVGGGSSYEQYF.

This chain joins TRBV30 and TRBJ2-2, with a possible D match to TRBD1 (6 bases). There are 16 residues in the CDR3. V gave up 4 bases and J gave up 2 bases, with 17 bases separating them. Per the germline V gene, CDR1 is GTSNPN and CDR2 is SVGIG (reference sequence). DNA of the CDR3: TGTGCCTGGAAACTCAGGAGGACAGATAACACCGGGGAGCTGTTTTTT. The encoded protein is CAWKLRRTDNTGELFF. The full variable domain, rest sourced from reference TRBV30 and TRBJ2-2, is SQTIHQWPATLVQPVGSPLSLECTVEGTSNPNLYWYRQAAGRGLQLLFYSVGIGQISSEVPQNLSASRPQDRQFILSSKKLLLSDSGFYLCAWKLRRTDNTGELFFGEGSRLTVL.

This chain connects TRBV7-9 to TRBJ2-4; TRBD1 matches 9 bases. Germline-derived CDR1 and CDR2 are SEHNR and FQNEAQ (reference sequence). V gave up 0 bases and J gave up 6 bases; unmatched junction bases: 3. The CDR3 extends over 15 amino acids. The CDR3 sequence is CASSLAGQGSNIQYF. The CDR3 DNA reads TGTGCCAGCAGCTTAGCTGGACAGGGGTCAAACATTCAGTACTTC.

The chain couples TRBV4-3 to TRBJ2-7; 12 nucleotides line up with TRBD1. V trimming: 4 bases; J trimming: 3 bases; junction bases outside the gene matches: 4. Germline lookup yields CDR1 LGHNA and CDR2 YSLEER. The CDR3 extends over 15 amino acids. CDR3 sequence (DNA): TGCGCCAGCAGCCCGGGGACAGGGGGCGTCTACGAGCAGTACTTC. Its protein is CASSPGTGGVYEQYF.

The chain carries TRBV3-1 (or the pseudogene TRBV3-2) and TRBJ1-2; D not resolved. The CDR3 length is 14 residues. V lost 3 bases to trimming and J lost 3 bases, with 11 bases between them. Per the germline V gene, CDR1 is LGHDT and CDR2 is YNNKEL (reference sequence). The CDR3 protein is CASSHRSSYYGYTF. The CDR3 DNA follows: TGTGCCAGCAGCCACCGTTCGTCTTACTATGGCTACACCTTC.

The chain carries TRBV19 and TRBJ1-6; no firm D call. This CDR3 has 13 residues. Trimming removed 7 bases at V and 10 bases at J, with 14 bases between. CDR1 is LNHDA and CDR2 is SQIVND in the germline V gene (reference sequence). The CDR3 loop reads CASNALGSSPLHF. The DNA for the CDR3 is TGTGCCAGTAATGCCCTAGGGAGCTCACCCCTCCACTTT. Full variable domain (outside the CDR3, taken from reference TRBV19 and TRBJ1-6): DGGITQSPKYLFRKEGQNVTLSCEQNLNHDAMYWYRQDPGQGLRLIYYSQIVNDFQKGDIAEGYSVSREKKESFPLTVTSAQKNPTAFYLCASNALGSSPLHFGNGTRLTVT.

This sequence joins TRBV6-2 or TRBV6-3 and TRBJ2-1, with TRBD2 matching 13 bases. The V gene end was trimmed by 0 bases and the J gene end by 4 bases; junction bases not matched to a gene: 3. The germline V gene has CDR1 MNHEY and CDR2 SVGEGT. This CDR3 is built from 17 residues. This CDR3 reads CASSYSRTSGRYNEQFF. In nucleotides, the CDR3 is TGTGCCAGCAGTTACTCCCGGACTAGCGGGAGATACAATGAGCAGTTCTTC.

The J gene is TRBJ2-1, the V gene TRBV6-1; 8 bases map to TRBD2. The germline V gene encodes CDR1 MNHNS and CDR2 SASEGT. This CDR3 has 15 residues. CDR3 region: CALGGASSSYNEQFF. CDR3 nucleotide sequence: TGTGCTCTCGGGGGGGCCTCTAGCTCCTACAATGAGCAGTTCTTC.

The chain has TRBV28 and TRBJ2-2; D remains unclear. Germline V gene data show CDR1 as MDHEN and CDR2 as SYDVKM. The CDR3 is 13 amino acids. Trimming took 5 bases from V and 2 from J, leaving 6 bases between them. The CDR3 sequence is CASSHLNTGELFF. The CDR3 DNA sequence: TGTGCCAGCAGTCACCTAAACACCGGGGAGCTGTTTTTT.

This clone has just one count. The chain has TRBV27 and TRBJ1-2, with unresolved D. Germline CDR1 reads MNHEY; CDR2 reads SMNVEV (reference sequence). Trimming removed 5 bases from V and 2 bases from J, with 6 bases in between. The length of the CDR3 is 12 residues. Written as DNA, the CDR3 is TGTGCCAGCAGTGACTACAACTATGGCTACACCTTC. Translation: CASSDYNYGYTF.

The chain has TRBV7-8 and TRBJ1-3, with D possibly TRBD1 on 5 matching bases. The CDR3 is 21 amino acids. V dropped 1 base and J dropped 4 bases, with 29 bases sitting between them. The germline V gene has CDR1 SGHVS and CDR2 FQNEAQ. The CDR3 spells CASSLVFGRARESFRGNTIYF. The CDR3, as DNA: TGTGCCAGCAGCTTAGTGTTCGGTCGGGCCAGGGAATCATTTCGGGGAAACACCATATATTTT.

The V and J genes are TRBV5-4 and TRBJ1-1, with a tentative D call TRBD1 (5 bases). This CDR3 contains 14 residues. Trimming took off 4 bases at V and 0 bases at J, with 10 bases between the two ends. Germline CDR1 is SGHNT and CDR2 is YYREEE (reference sequence). The CDR3: CASSGGGLNTEAFF. CDR3 nucleotides: TGTGCCAGCAGCGGGGGAGGCCTGAACACTGAAGCTTTCTTT. Drawing the rest from reference TRBV5-4 and TRBJ1-1, the complete variable domain is ETGVTQSPTHLIKTRGQQVTLRCSSQSGHNTVSWYQQALGQGPQFIFQYYREEENGRGNFPPRFSGLQFPNYSSELNVNALELDDSALYLCASSGGGLNTEAFFGQGTRLTVV.

CDR3 amino acids: CASSPQDGQETQYF. In DNA, the CDR3 is TGTGCCAGCAGCCCGCAAGACGGGCAAGAGACCCAGTACTTC. V usage is TRBV5-5 and J usage is TRBJ2-5; D not resolved. In germline, CDR1 is SGHKS, CDR2 YYEKEE (reference sequence). The ends were cut back, 4 bases at V and 2 bases at J, with 12 bases in the middle. The CDR3 totals 14 residues. The variable domain in full, with the rest retrieved from reference TRBV5-5 and TRBJ2-5, is DAGVTQSPTHLIKTRGQQVTLRCSPISGHKSVSWYQQVLGQGPQFIFQYYEKEERGRGNFPDRFSARQFPNYSSELNVNALLLGDSALYLCASSPQDGQETQYFGPGTRLLVL.

The CDR3 loop is CASQLWTGDNTIYF. In nucleotides, the CDR3 is TGCGCCAGCCAACTTTGGACAGGGGATAACACCATATATTTT. The chain joins TRBV5-1 to TRBJ1-3; TRBD1 matches 9 bases. CDR3 size: 14 residues. With 7 bases clipped from V and 7 bases from J, the junction kept 9 bases outside the gene matches. Per the germline V gene, CDR1 is SGHRS and CDR2 is YFSETQ.

The gene calls are TRBV5-1 and TRBJ1-2, with 8 bases identical to TRBD1. The CDR3 runs 15 residues. The germline CDR1 and CDR2 sequences are SGHRS and YFSETQ. The V gene end was trimmed by 4 bases and the J gene end by 1 base; junction bases not matched to a gene: 6. Here the CDR3 DNA reads TGCGCCAGCAGCCCGACCACAGGGGGTAACTATGGCTACACCTTC. The encoded protein is CASSPTTGGNYGYTF.

The chain employs TRBV28 and TRBJ2-7; TRBD2 might be the D (6 bases). Trimming shortened V by 3 bases and J by 6 bases, and 15 bases separated the two germline ends. The CDR3 length is 14 residues. Germline V gene data show CDR1 as MDHEN and CDR2 as SYDVKM. CDR3 sequence: CASSFLARGFEQYF. In DNA, the CDR3 is TGTGCCAGCAGTTTCCTAGCGCGGGGCTTCGAGCAGTACTTC. Supplemented by reference TRBV28 and TRBJ2-7, the full variable domain reads DVKVTQSSRYLVKRTGEKVFLECVQDMDHENMFWYRQDPGLGLRLIYFSYDVKMKEKGDIPEGYSVSREKKERFSLILESASTNQTSMYLCASSFLARGFEQYFGPGTRLTVT.

V and J are TRBV19 and TRBJ2-7; TRBD1 might be the D (6 bases). The germline CDR1 and CDR2 sequences are LNHDA and SQIVND (reference sequence). The CDR3 is made up of 15 amino acids. V lost 1 base to trimming and J lost 3 bases, with 13 bases between them. CDR3 sequence: CASSIGTRGGYEQYF. The CDR3 DNA is TGTGCCAGTAGTATAGGGACCAGGGGCGGCTACGAGCAGTACTTC.